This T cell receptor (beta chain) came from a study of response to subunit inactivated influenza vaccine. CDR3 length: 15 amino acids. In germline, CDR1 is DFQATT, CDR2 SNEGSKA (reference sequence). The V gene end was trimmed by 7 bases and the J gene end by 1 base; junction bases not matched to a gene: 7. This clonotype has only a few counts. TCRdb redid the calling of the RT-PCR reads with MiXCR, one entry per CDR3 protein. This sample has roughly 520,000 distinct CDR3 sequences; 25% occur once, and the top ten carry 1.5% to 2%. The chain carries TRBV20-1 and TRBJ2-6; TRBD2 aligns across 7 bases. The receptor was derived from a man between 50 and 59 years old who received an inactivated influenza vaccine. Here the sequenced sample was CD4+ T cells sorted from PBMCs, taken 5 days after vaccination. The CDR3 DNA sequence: TGCAGTGGGGTAGCGGGTTTTTCTGGGGCCAACGTCCTGACTTTC. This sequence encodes CSGVAGFSGANVLTF.